Following are 2 T cell receptor beta chains from one sample sequenced in a study of blood T cells in healthy people across ages. The second PCR ran about 6 to 11 cycles with a sample-barcoded 5' primer and J-beta primers. MiXCR, run by TCRdb on the 5' RACE reads, gives a single entry per CDR3 protein. The sample consists of hundreds of thousands of distinct CDR3 sequences, roughly 21% of them appearing once. The sample consisted of blood. Every receptor here comes from a man in his 70s in good health.

This clonotype was found many times. V and J are TRBV7-8 and TRBJ2-3; TRBD2 agrees at 7 bases. Germline trimming cut 5 bases from V and 2 bases from J; bases unmatched to any gene: 10. CDR1 and CDR2 (germline): SGHVS, FQNEAQ. CDR3 length: 16 residues. The CDR3 DNA reads as TGTGCCAGCAGCCCAAGTTTGCGGGAGTTCACAGATACGCAGTATTTT. This encodes CASSPSLREFTDTQYF.

The chain uses TRBV20-1 and TRBJ2-1; 8 nucleotides agree with TRBD2. The germline CDR1 and CDR2 sequences are DFQATT and SNEGSKA (reference sequence). The trim removed 6 bases at V and 0 bases at J, leaving 10 bases unmatched. This CDR3 is 16 amino acids long. CDR3 in amino acids: CSAHQTSGISYNEQFF. Here the CDR3 DNA reads TGCAGTGCCCACCAAACTAGCGGAATCTCCTACAATGAGCAGTTCTTC.